This T cell receptor beta chain was recorded in a study of T cell repertoires in cytomegalovirus infection. This clonotype was detected many times. TCRdb used MiXCR to reprocess the reads, holding one entry per CDR3 protein. The profile covers around 190,000 distinct CDR3 sequences, with about an eighth appearing a single time and around 27% taken by the ten largest. The CDR3 is made up of 15 amino acids. The trim removed 3 bases at V and 4 bases at J, leaving 6 bases unmatched. Germline values: CDR1 SEHNR, CDR2 FQNEAQ (reference sequence). This TCR came from a human donor in good health (CMV status not recorded). Some clones in this sample may be carry-over from other donors' samples. This chain links TRBV7-9 with TRBJ2-3; 8 nucleotides line up with TRBD1. The source material was PBMCs. The CDR3: CASSFGQGDADTQYF. Here the CDR3 DNA reads TGTGCCAGCAGCTTCGGACAGGGAGATGCAGATACGCAGTATTTT.